A single sample gave rise to the 23 T cell receptor beta chains below, sequenced in a study of blood T cells in healthy people across ages (dated by TCRdb to the mid-2010s). The method behind the library was 5' RACE. The run used an Illumina HiSeq 2500. A second PCR of about 7 to 12 cycles was performed with a sample-barcoded 5' primer and a J-beta primer mix. TCRdb reanalyzed the raw reads on its own, using fastp at Q25 for trimming and MiXCR for clone calling, and kept in-frame beta chains. Records with the same CDR3 protein are collapsed into one entry carrying the most frequent genes and DNA. Counted in this sample were hundreds of thousands of distinct CDR3 sequences; around 25% of them appeared once. Less than 3.5% of the sample goes to the ten largest clones. The same data also contributed to another study, on T cells of mothers and their children.

Sample: blood. The receptors were sampled from a boy younger than 18 in good health.

Only a few counts were recorded for this clonotype. The V gene is TRBV25-1, the J gene TRBJ2-5; 10 bases match TRBD2. Germline loops: CDR1 MGHDK, CDR2 SYGVNS. This CDR3 has 18 residues. V dropped 1 base and J dropped 3; count of bases not matched to a gene: 11. CDR3 residues: CASSEFLSGGAQKETQYF. The CDR3 DNA is TGTGCCAGCAGTGAATTCTTGAGCGGGGGGGCCCAAAAAGAGACCCAGTACTTC.

This clonotype has only one observation. The chain has TRBV12-5 and TRBJ2-1; D is unresolved. The CDR3 covers 15 residues. V lost 6 bases, J lost 6 bases, and 18 bases lay in between. Germline CDR1 and CDR2: LGHNT and FRNRAP. CDR3 bases: TGTGCTAGTGGCCCTCTTGGGGAAATACGCAATGAGCAGTTCTTC. Translating gives CASGPLGEIRNEQFF.

The rearrangement joins TRBV13 to TRBJ1-2; 8 positions agree with TRBD1. The junction had 6 bases not matched to a gene; V was cut back by 0 bases and J by 3 bases. There are 16 residues in the CDR3. CDR1 is PRHDT, CDR2 FYEKMQ, per germline (reference sequence). Here the CDR3 reads CASSLGNRGYHYGYTF. CDR3 bases: TGTGCCAGCAGCTTAGGGAACAGGGGGTACCACTATGGCTACACCTTC.

The sample holds one count of this clonotype. The genes are TRBV5-1 and TRBJ1-1, with 8 bases aligning to TRBD1. The V and J ends lost 2 bases and 5 bases, in that order; junction bases with no gene match: 8. The germline V gene encodes CDR1 SGHRS and CDR2 YFSETQ. This CDR3 region has 15 residues. The CDR3 DNA reads as TGCGCCAGCAGCTTTGTTGGACAGGGACGTACTGAAGCTTTCTTT. Translated, it gives CASSFVGQGRTEAFF.

The chain combines TRBV3-1 with TRBJ2-7; perhaps TRBD2 as D (6 bases). Germline CDR1 reads LGHDT; CDR2 reads YNNKEL (reference sequence). V was cut by 0 bases and J by 6 bases, with 9 bases left in between. The CDR3 sequence is 13 residues long. The DNA of the CDR3 is TGTGCCAGCAGCCAAGACCGGGACTCCGAGCAGTACTTC. It is translated as CASSQDRDSEQYF.

The rearrangement uses TRBV3-1 and TRBJ2-5, with 12 bases lining up with TRBD2. The J call may not be correct, given that the DNA end is closer to TRBJ2-1. The CDR3 runs 17 residues. Germline V gene lookup returns CDR1 LGHDT and CDR2 YNNKEL (reference sequence). The CDR3 DNA sequence: TGTGCCAGCAGCCAAGATCCGACTAGCGGGGGCTACAATGAGCAGTTCTTC. As protein: CASSQDPTSGGYNEQFF.

A few counts support this clonotype. V gene TRBV20-1 combines with J gene TRBJ2-5, with a weak D call TRBD1 (6 bases). Looked up from germline, CDR1 is DFQATT and CDR2 is SNEGSKA (reference sequence). V was shortened by 0 bases and J by 4 bases, with 9 bases between the two germline ends. The CDR3 is 13 residues long. As DNA, the CDR3 is TGCAGTGCTAGAGATCCCAGGGGAGAGACCCAGTACTTC. This translates into CSARDPRGETQYF.

V usage is TRBV20-1 and J usage is TRBJ1-4; 7 bases line up with TRBD1. The germline gives CDR1 DFQATT, CDR2 SNEGSKA (reference sequence). This CDR3 has 14 residues. The ends lost 3 bases at V and 6 bases at J; junction bases unmatched: 7. CDR3 protein: CSARETGRDEKLFF. Here the CDR3 DNA reads TGCAGTGCTAGGGAGACAGGGAGGGATGAAAAACTGTTTTTT.

This sequence joins TRBV20-1 and TRBJ2-7; D may be TRBD1 (6 bases). Germline V CDR1 and CDR2: DFQATT, SNEGSKA (reference sequence). The ends were cut back, 4 bases at V and 0 bases at J, with 13 bases in the middle. The CDR3 runs 14 residues. CDR3 protein: CSATGTFSSYEQYF. In DNA form, the CDR3 reads TGCAGTGCTACCGGGACATTCAGCTCCTACGAGCAGTACTTC.

This chain connects TRBV13 to TRBJ2-2; D is tentatively TRBD1 or TRBD2 (5 bases each). The germline V gene encodes CDR1 PRHDT and CDR2 FYEKMQ (reference sequence). Trimming removed 3 bases at V and 7 bases at J, with 9 bases between. This CDR3 has 13 residues. The DNA for the CDR3 is TGTGCCAGCAGCTTCTGGGGGATCGGGGAGCTGTTTTTT. Protein: CASSFWGIGELFF. Based on the CDR3 plus reference TRBV13 and TRBJ2-2, the full variable domain is AAGVIQSPRHLIKEKRETATLKCYPIPRHDTVYWYQQGPGQDPQFLISFYEKMQSDKGSIPDRFSAQQFSDYHSELNMSSLELGDSALYFCASSFWGIGELFFGEGSRLTVL.

V gene TRBV10-3 combines with J gene TRBJ2-1, with D perhaps given as TRBD1 or TRBD2 (6 bases each). Germline V CDR1 and CDR2: ENHRY, SYGVKD. CDR3 length: 17 amino acids. V lost 0 bases to trimming and J lost 4 bases, with 16 bases between them. Here the CDR3 reads CAISESFFPGAYNEQFF. CDR3 sequence (DNA): TGTGCCATCAGTGAGTCGTTTTTTCCGGGGGCTTACAATGAGCAGTTCTTC.

This clonotype was seen only a few times. CDR3 amino acids: CASSTGTSGSSYNEQFF. CDR3 DNA: TGTGCCAGCAGTACCGGGACTAGCGGGTCCTCCTACAATGAGCAGTTCTTC. This chain joins TRBV27 and TRBJ2-1, with 12 positions matching TRBD2. The germline V gene has CDR1 MNHEY and CDR2 SMNVEV (reference sequence). The CDR3 spans 17 residues. Trimming cost V 5 bases and J 0 bases; bases outside gene matches: 5.

This clonotype occurred a few times. The chain couples TRBV5-1 to TRBJ2-5, with 11 positions matching TRBD1. V shed 4 bases, J shed 2 bases, and the junction held 4 bases outside the gene matches. The CDR3 is 15 amino acids. Germline V CDR1 and CDR2: SGHRS, YFSETQ. The CDR3 DNA reads as TGCGCCAGCAGCGGGACAGGGGGGAGACAAGAGACCCAGTACTTC. Amino acid sequence: CASSGTGGRQETQYF.

This rearrangement joins TRBV15 to TRBJ2-1; 10 bases match TRBD2. Trimming cost V 1 base and J 7 bases; bases outside gene matches: 7. The CDR3 runs 16 residues. Germline CDR1 and CDR2: LNHNV and YYDKDF (reference sequence). CDR3 coding DNA: TGTGCCACCAGCAGAGGGGCTAGCGGGGGTAGGAATGAGCAGTTCTTC. Its translation is CATSRGASGGRNEQFF.

V is TRBV12-3 or TRBV12-4 and J is TRBJ2-2; 12 nucleotides line up with TRBD2. The CDR3 covers 15 residues. V trimming: 6 bases; J trimming: 7 bases; junction bases outside the gene matches: 6. CDR3 protein: CASRWTSGVHGELFF. In DNA, the CDR3 is TGTGCCAGCAGGTGGACTAGCGGGGTCCACGGGGAGCTGTTTTTT.

The CDR3 loop is CASSLKSSYNSPLHF. The CDR3 coding sequence is TGTGCCAGCAGTTTAAAGAGCTCCTATAATTCACCCCTCCACTTT. The chain joins TRBV6-5 to TRBJ1-6; D is unclear. V was cut by 4 bases and J by 0 bases, with 7 bases left in between. Germline assignment: CDR1 MNHEY and CDR2 SVGAGI. The CDR3 contains 15 residues.

This clonotype has just a few counts. V and J are TRBV24-1 and TRBJ2-1, with D unclear. The CDR3 runs to 15 residues. CDR1 and CDR2 from the germline V gene are KGHDR and SFDVKD. Trimming took 9 bases from V and 1 from J, leaving 15 bases between them. CDR3 region: CATLSPSASYNEQFF. CDR3 sequence (DNA): TGTGCCACCCTCTCTCCCAGCGCTTCCTACAATGAGCAGTTCTTC.

This chain links TRBV5-1 with TRBJ2-7; 12 nucleotides align to TRBD2. Germline CDR1 SGHRS, CDR2 YFSETQ. The CDR3 has 15 residues. Unmatched junction bases numbered 4, after V lost 5 bases and J lost 1 base. The CDR3 DNA is TGCGCCAGCAGATGGACTAGCGGGGCTTCCTACGAGCAGTACTTC. It translates to CASRWTSGASYEQYF.

V usage is TRBV7-2 and J usage is TRBJ2-3; the D gene is possibly TRBD2 (5 bases). Germline-derived CDR1 and CDR2 are SGHTA and FQGNSA. Trimming removed 7 bases from V and 10 bases from J, with 12 bases in between. The CDR3 runs to 11 residues. The CDR3 reads CASTLGVPQYF. CDR3 coding DNA: TGTGCCAGCACCCTCGGGGTGCCGCAGTATTTT.

This clonotype has only one observation. The V gene is TRBV2, the J gene TRBJ1-5; tentatively, D is TRBD1 (6 bases). CDR1 SNHLY and CDR2 FYNNEI come from the germline V gene. Deletions cut 0 bases from V and 4 bases from J, with 13 bases between. The CDR3 is made up of 16 amino acids. CDR3 amino acids: CASSEAPGVGNQPQHF. Here the CDR3 DNA reads TGTGCCAGCAGTGAAGCGCCAGGGGTGGGGAATCAGCCCCAGCATTTT.

The chain is built from TRBV7-9 and TRBJ1-2; D unclear. The CDR3 contains 13 residues. Germline CDR1 reads SEHNR; CDR2 reads FQNEAQ (reference sequence). V was clipped by 3 bases and J by 7 bases, with 12 bases between them. CDR3 in DNA: TGTGCCAGCAGCTTCCAAGGGAGGGTTGGCTACACCTTC. It codes for CASSFQGRVGYTF.

This chain connects TRBV27 to TRBJ2-3; D unclear. Germline CDR1 MNHEY, CDR2 SMNVEV (reference sequence). CDR3 length: 15 amino acids. The V end lost 7 bases, the J end lost 0 bases, and 14 bases lay between the germline ends. The CDR3 here is CASTRSYSSTDTQYF. In nucleotides, the CDR3 is TGTGCCAGCACCCGGAGCTATTCTAGCACAGATACGCAGTATTTT.

The CDR3 here is CASSGQGIYEQYF. The CDR3 coding sequence is TGTGCCAGCTCGGGACAGGGGATCTACGAGCAGTACTTC. The chain carries TRBV27 and TRBJ2-7; TRBD1 agrees at 10 bases. V gave up 8 bases and J gave up 3 bases; unmatched junction bases: 4. The CDR3 is 13 amino acids. Germline CDR1 and CDR2: MNHEY and SMNVEV (reference sequence).